The 27 T cell receptor beta chains below come from one sample, sequenced in a study of blood T cells in healthy people across ages. Together with a sample-barcoded 5' primer, a J-beta primer mix was included in a second PCR lasting about 7 to 12 cycles. TCRdb passed the 5' RACE reads through MiXCR, listing each CDR3 protein once. The sample contains 800,000 to 950,000 distinct CDR3 sequences, around 29% of which appear only once. These data were also reused for a study on T cells of mothers and their children.

Sequenced sample: blood. The receptors were sampled from a woman aged 40-49 years in good health.

The V and J genes are TRBV28 and TRBJ2-1, with TRBD1 matching 8 bases. The CDR3 has 15 residues. With V trimmed by 5 bases and J by 6 bases, 9 bases remained unmatched. CDR1 is MDHEN, CDR2 SYDVKM, per germline. CDR3 sequence reads: CASSRDGQGPNEQFF. The CDR3 coding sequence is TGTGCCAGCAGTAGAGACGGACAGGGACCCAATGAGCAGTTCTTC.

This chain links TRBV5-1 with TRBJ1-1, with TRBD1 identical over 7 bases. The CDR3 consists of 15 residues. Unmatched junction bases numbered 5, after V lost 1 base and J lost 2 bases. Germline CDR1 is SGHRS and CDR2 is YFSETQ. CDR3 amino acids: CASSLRGDSNTEAFF. The CDR3 DNA reads TGCGCCAGCAGCTTGAGGGGGGACAGTAACACTGAAGCTTTCTTT.

V is TRBV19 and J is TRBJ2-7; 7 bases line up with TRBD1. This CDR3 has 16 residues. Trimming cost V 5 bases and J 2 bases; bases outside gene matches: 12. Germline-derived CDR1 and CDR2 are LNHDA and SQIVND (reference sequence). CDR3 sequence: CASSAPRTGDTYEQYF. The DNA for the CDR3 is TGTGCCAGTAGTGCTCCCCGGACAGGCGATACCTACGAGCAGTACTTC.

This clonotype was counted ten times or more. V gene TRBV12-3 or TRBV12-4 combines with J gene TRBJ2-6; D may be TRBD1 (5 bases). The CDR3 runs to 15 residues. V was shortened by 5 bases and J by 0 bases, with 8 bases between the two germline ends. For the CDR3, the DNA is TGTGCCAGCAGTCACGACAGCTCTGGGGCCAACGTCCTGACTTTC. This encodes CASSHDSSGANVLTF.

This rearrangement joins TRBV9 to TRBJ1-5; 7 positions agree with TRBD1. Losses at the gene ends were 2 bases for V and 4 bases for J; bases not matched to a gene: 6. CDR1 SGDLS and CDR2 YYNGEE come from the germline V gene. The CDR3 totals 15 residues. CDR3 nucleotides: TGTGCCAGCAGCGTGAGTGGGACAGTAAATCAGCCCCAGCATTTT. It codes for CASSVSGTVNQPQHF.

This clonotype showed up just a few times. The chain links TRBV5-4 to TRBJ1-2, with TRBD1 matching 7 bases. Losses at the gene ends were 4 bases for V and 5 bases for J; bases not matched to a gene: 17. Germline values: CDR1 SGHNT, CDR2 YYREEE (reference sequence). The CDR3 contains 17 residues. The chain's CDR3 is CASSPPGRQGSLYGYTF. CDR3 coding DNA: TGTGCCAGCAGCCCTCCGGGGAGACAGGGCTCCCTTTATGGCTACACCTTC. Combining the CDR3 with reference TRBV5-4 and TRBJ1-2 gives the whole variable domain ETGVTQSPTHLIKTRGQQVTLRCSSQSGHNTVSWYQQALGQGPQFIFQYYREEENGRGNFPPRFSGLQFPNYSSELNVNALELDDSALYLCASSPPGRQGSLYGYTFGSGTRLTVV.

This clonotype was seen ten or more times. V gene TRBV9 combines with J gene TRBJ1-2, with D maybe TRBD1 (6 bases). Trimming left V 0 bases short and J 5 bases short, with 8 bases between. The CDR3 spans 13 residues. The germline V gene has CDR1 SGDLS and CDR2 YYNGEE. CDR3 loop: CASSVEQGYGYTF. The CDR3 bases are TGTGCCAGCAGCGTAGAACAGGGATATGGCTACACCTTC.

This clonotype appeared many times. The J gene is TRBJ1-2, the V gene TRBV6-6; perhaps TRBD1 as D (6 bases). The germline CDR1 and CDR2 sequences are MNHNY and SVGAGI (reference sequence). The V end was cut by 7 bases, the J end by 5 bases, with 14 bases between. The CDR3 spans 13 residues. Here the CDR3 reads CASTRDTDYGYTF. Written as DNA, the CDR3 is TGTGCCAGCACTCGGGACACAGATTATGGCTACACCTTC.

To note about this clonotype: The junction shows a germline mismatch at one end, possibly a read error. The rearrangement links TRBV7-9 to TRBJ2-1; D might be TRBD2 (7 bases). Germline lookup yields CDR1 SEHNR and CDR2 FQNEAQ (reference sequence). CDR3 length: 13 residues. This CDR3 is CVSSLGGGDEQFF. CDR3 sequence (DNA): TGTGTCAGCAGCTTAGGGGGGGGCGATGAGCAGTTCTTC. Based on the CDR3 plus reference TRBV7-9 and TRBJ2-1, the full variable domain is DTGVSQNPRHKITKRGQNVTFRCDPISEHNRLYWYRQTLGQGPEFLTYFQNEAQLEKSRLLSDRFSAERPKGSFSTLEIQRTEQGDSAMYLCVSSLGGGDEQFFGPGTRLTVL.

This clonotype was picked up a small number of times. The gene calls are TRBV29-1 and TRBJ1-1; unclear D gene. Trimming shortened V by 3 bases and J by 8 bases, and 22 bases separated the two germline ends. Germline V lookup: CDR1 SQVTM, CDR2 ANQGSEA. This CDR3 contains 15 residues. The CDR3 DNA sequence: TGCAGCGTTGAGCCGGTGACCAAGGTGAGACAAGAAGCTTTCTTT. Translating it yields CSVEPVTKVRQEAFF.

The table lists this clonotype with many counts. The chain recombines TRBV6-5 with TRBJ1-2; 10 bases are a match to TRBD1. The CDR3 is made up of 14 amino acids. Germline V gene data show CDR1 as MNHEY and CDR2 as SVGAGI. V trimming: 7 bases; J trimming: 4 bases; junction bases outside the gene matches: 6. The CDR3 here is CASTDRGRSYGYTF. CDR3 DNA: TGTGCCAGCACTGACAGGGGGCGAAGCTATGGCTACACCTTC.

Note on this clonotype: Just one base apart from a much larger clone, this may be a read error. The chain combines TRBV12-3 or TRBV12-4 with TRBJ1-2; D not certain. The CDR3 consists of 13 residues. V was shortened by 6 bases and J by 2 bases, with 10 bases between the two germline ends. The CDR3 DNA follows: TGTGCCAGCAGGCGTTCGGGGAACTATGGCTACACCTTC. As protein: CASRRSGNYGYTF.

About this clonotype: A clone one base away is much larger, so this may be a read error. The chain carries TRBV20-1 and TRBJ2-1; 10 bases are a match to TRBD2. CDR3 size: 20 residues. The germline CDR1 and CDR2 sequences are DFQATT and SNEGSKA (reference sequence). Written as DNA, the CDR3 is TGCAGTACTAGAGATCTTGAAGCGGGGGGGCTCCTAAGCTCCTACAATGAGCAGTTCTTC. Its protein is CSTRDLEAGGLLSSYNEQFF.

V is TRBV5-1 and J is TRBJ2-1; D is tentatively TRBD1 or TRBD2 (6 bases each). Germline CDR1 SGHRS, CDR2 YFSETQ. V dropped 0 bases and J dropped 5 bases, with 18 bases sitting between them. This CDR3 contains 17 residues. The CDR3 DNA sequence: TGCGCCAGCAGCTTGGGGCCGGTAGGGGGAGGCCACAATGAGCAGTTCTTC. This codes for CASSLGPVGGGHNEQFF.

The chain carries TRBV9 and TRBJ1-3; D gene unclear. The germline gives CDR1 SGDLS, CDR2 YYNGEE. Trimming pared 0 bases from V and 0 bases from J, leaving 10 bases between. The CDR3 covers 16 residues. The CDR3 DNA sequence: TGTGCCAGCAGCGTAGATCCGACCGTCTCTGGAAACACCATATATTTT. It translates to CASSVDPTVSGNTIYF. Complete variable domain (other parts from reference TRBV9 and TRBJ1-3): DSGVTQTPKHLITATGQRVTLRCSPRSGDLSVYWYQQSLDQGLQFLIQYYNGEERAKGNILERFSAQQFPDLHSELNLSSLELGDSALYFCASSVDPTVSGNTIYFGEGSWLTVV.

The chain has TRBV7-9 and TRBJ1-3; no definite D call. Germline-derived CDR1 and CDR2 are SEHNR and FQNEAQ (reference sequence). V gave up 0 bases and J gave up 2 bases, with 8 bases separating them. The CDR3 loop spans 15 amino acids. The CDR3 DNA reads as TGTGCCAGCAGCTTAGCAGCGGGGACTGGAAACACCATATATTTT. This sequence encodes CASSLAAGTGNTIYF.

The chain couples TRBV7-9 to TRBJ1-6; D call uncertain. V was clipped by 1 base and J by 11 bases, with 12 bases between them. CDR1 SEHNR and CDR2 FQNEAQ come from the germline V gene (reference sequence). The CDR3 has 14 residues. The CDR3 is CASSLDSTYTPLHF. The CDR3 region has the DNA TGTGCCAGCAGCTTAGACAGCACTTACACACCCCTCCACTTT.

A note on this clonotype: A read error is likely, as this CDR3 ends without the conserved phenylalanine or tryptophan. This chain links TRBV27 with TRBJ2-4, with D hard to call. Germline loops: CDR1 MNHEY, CDR2 SMNVEV (reference sequence). This CDR3 region has 13 residues. Between the trimmed V and J ends, which lost 0 bases and 2 bases, there was a span of 2 bases. CDR3 protein: CASSLSSKNIQYV. For the CDR3, the DNA is TGTGCCAGCAGTTTATCCTCCAAAAACATTCAGTACGTA.

This clonotype was observed at least ten times. The V and J genes are TRBV20-1 and TRBJ2-7, with 8 bases that match TRBD2. The J segment lost 4 bases and the V segment lost 6 bases, leaving 5 bases of the junction unmatched. The CDR3 consists of 12 residues. In germline, CDR1 is DFQATT, CDR2 SNEGSKA (reference sequence). CDR3 protein: CSAAGGGYEQYF. Written as DNA, the CDR3 is TGCAGTGCCGCCGGGGGGGGATACGAGCAGTACTTC.

This clonotype was recorded a few times. The chain carries TRBV5-1 and TRBJ1-1; 8 bases align to TRBD1. The V gene's germline CDR1 is SGHRS and CDR2 YFSETQ. V shed 5 bases, J shed 5 bases, and the junction held 8 bases outside the gene matches. The CDR3 has 14 residues. CDR3 bases: TGCGCCAGCAGTTCTGACAGGGGTGGGACTGAAGCTTTCTTT. It encodes CASSSDRGGTEAFF.

In this sample, this clonotype turned up a few times. This chain connects TRBV5-1 to TRBJ2-5; TRBD2 matches 7 bases. J lost 3 bases, V lost 2 bases, and 13 bases had no gene match. Per germline, CDR1 SGHRS and CDR2 YFSETQ. The CDR3 contains 17 residues. For the CDR3, the DNA is TGCGCCAGCAGCTTAAACCCCGGGGGGTCCTCTGAAGAGACCCAGTACTTC. It specifies CASSLNPGGSSEETQYF.

As to this clonotype: The junction does not match germline at one end; this may be a read error. The chain combines TRBV13 with TRBJ1-5; D gene unclear. The CDR3 is 12 amino acids. Germline CDR1 is PRHDT and CDR2 is FYEKMQ (reference sequence). This chain's CDR3 is CASSLENQPRHF. Here the CDR3 DNA reads TGTGCCAGCAGCTTAGAGAATCAGCCCCGGCATTTT.

This clonotype was seen repeatedly, ten times or more. The gene calls are TRBV20-1 and TRBJ1-1; D not resolved. CDR1 and CDR2 from the germline V gene are DFQATT and SNEGSKA (reference sequence). The CDR3 runs 10 residues. With 5 bases removed from V and 5 bases from J, the gap between germline ends came to 6 bases. The CDR3 DNA reads as TGCAGTGCTCAGCTTACTGAAGCTTTCTTT. Translated, it gives CSAQLTEAFF.

In this sample, this clonotype turned up a few times. This may stem from a read error, because a much larger clone lies one nucleotide away. J is TRBJ2-5 and V is TRBV4-2; tentative D call: TRBD2 (6 bases). V lost 4 bases, J lost 4 bases, and 16 bases lay in between. The CDR3 length is 15 residues. From germline, CDR1 is LGHNA and CDR2 YNFKEQ. The CDR3 spells CASSPSSGSGETQYF. The CDR3 DNA reads as TGTGCCAGCAGCCCCTCCAGTGGTAGCGGAGAGACCCAGTACTTC.

This clonotype was observed a few times. The V and J genes are TRBV7-2 and TRBJ2-3; possibly TRBD2 for D (6 bases). The CDR3 runs 13 residues. V was shortened by 5 bases and J by 6 bases, with 12 bases between the two germline ends. CDR1 and CDR2 (germline): SGHTA, FQGNSA. The CDR3 DNA sequence: TGTGCCAGCAGCGCGACTCGGGGGGATACGCAGTATTTT. Translated, it gives CASSATRGDTQYF.

The chain recombines TRBV7-8 with TRBJ2-5; no reliable D call. Germline V gene sequence: CDR1 SGHVS, CDR2 FQNEAQ. Trimming removed 5 bases from V and 0 bases from J, with 13 bases in between. CDR3 length: 15 amino acids. CDR3 bases: TGTGCCAGCAGCCCGAAAACATCGTACCAAGAGACCCAGTACTTC. The encoded protein is CASSPKTSYQETQYF.

The J gene is TRBJ2-1, the V gene TRBV20-1; no definite D call. The CDR3 length is 13 residues. Looked up from germline, CDR1 is DFQATT and CDR2 is SNEGSKA (reference sequence). The V end lost 3 bases, the J end lost 0 bases, and 6 bases lay between the germline ends. The CDR3 DNA is TGCAGTGCTAGCCGCAGCTCCTACAATGAGCAGTTCTTC. Protein product: CSASRSSYNEQFF.